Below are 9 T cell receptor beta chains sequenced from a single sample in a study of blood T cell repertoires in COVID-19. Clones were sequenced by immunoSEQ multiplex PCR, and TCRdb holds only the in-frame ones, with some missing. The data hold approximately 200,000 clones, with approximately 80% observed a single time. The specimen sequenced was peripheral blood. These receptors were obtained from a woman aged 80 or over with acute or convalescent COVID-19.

CDR3 coding DNA: TGTGCCATCCCTTTTGACAGGGACTATGGCTACACCTTC. Translating it yields CAIPFDRDYGYTF. The V gene is TRBV7-9, the J gene TRBJ1-2; TRBD1 matches 7 bases. The CDR3 has 13 residues. Germline CDR1 and CDR2: SEHNR and FQNEAQ (reference sequence). Losses at the gene ends were 10 bases for V and 3 bases for J; bases not matched to a gene: 8.

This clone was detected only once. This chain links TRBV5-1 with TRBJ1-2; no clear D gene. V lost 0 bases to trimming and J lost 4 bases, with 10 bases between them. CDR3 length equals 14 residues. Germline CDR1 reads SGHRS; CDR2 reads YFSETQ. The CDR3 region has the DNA TGCGCCAGCAGCTTGGGTCAGGCGGGCTATGGCTACACCTTC. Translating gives CASSLGQAGYGYTF.

The CDR3, as DNA: TGTGCCAGCAGCCGTGGAGCGGGAATGAAGTTCTTC. It is translated as CASSRGAGMKFF. This sequence joins TRBV3-1 (or the pseudogene TRBV3-2) and TRBJ2-1, with 7 bases matching TRBD2. The V and J ends lost 4 bases and 14 bases, in that order; junction bases with no gene match: 8. Germline CDR1 reads LGHDT; CDR2 reads YNNKEL (reference sequence). The CDR3 covers 12 residues.

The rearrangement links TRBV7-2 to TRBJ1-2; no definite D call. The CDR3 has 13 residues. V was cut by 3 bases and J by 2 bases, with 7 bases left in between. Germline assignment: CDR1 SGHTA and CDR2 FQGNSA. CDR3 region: CASSFDRNYGYTF. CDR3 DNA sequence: TGTGCCAGCAGCTTTGATAGAAACTATGGCTACACCTTC.

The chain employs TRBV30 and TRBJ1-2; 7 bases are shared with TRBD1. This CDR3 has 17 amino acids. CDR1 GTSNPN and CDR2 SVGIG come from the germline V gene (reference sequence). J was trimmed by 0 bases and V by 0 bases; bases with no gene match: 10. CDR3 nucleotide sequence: TGTGCCTGGAGTGTACGGAGGGGGCCTTCGGCTAACTATGGCTACACCTTC. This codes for CAWSVRRGPSANYGYTF.

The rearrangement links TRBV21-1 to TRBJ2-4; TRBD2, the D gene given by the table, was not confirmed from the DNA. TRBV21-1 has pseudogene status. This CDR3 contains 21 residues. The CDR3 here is CASSKKGTSGSRGPTKNIQYF. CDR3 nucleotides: TGTGCCAGCAGCAAAAAAGGGACTAGCGGGAGTCGGGGGCCAACCAAAAACATTCAGTACTTC.

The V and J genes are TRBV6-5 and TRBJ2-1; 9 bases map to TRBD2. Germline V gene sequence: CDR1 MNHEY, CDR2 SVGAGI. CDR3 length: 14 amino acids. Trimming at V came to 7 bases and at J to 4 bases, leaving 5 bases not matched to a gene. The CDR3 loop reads CASTATSGYNEQFF. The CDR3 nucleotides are TGTGCCAGCACCGCGACTAGCGGTTACAATGAGCAGTTCTTC.

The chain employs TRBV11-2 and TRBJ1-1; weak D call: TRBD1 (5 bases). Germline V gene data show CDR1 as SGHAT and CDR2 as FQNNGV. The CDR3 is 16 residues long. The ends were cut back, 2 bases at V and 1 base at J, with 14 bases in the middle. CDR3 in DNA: TGTGCCAGCAGCTTAACTCAGACAGCCCCGAACACTGAAGCTTTCTTT. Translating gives CASSLTQTAPNTEAFF.

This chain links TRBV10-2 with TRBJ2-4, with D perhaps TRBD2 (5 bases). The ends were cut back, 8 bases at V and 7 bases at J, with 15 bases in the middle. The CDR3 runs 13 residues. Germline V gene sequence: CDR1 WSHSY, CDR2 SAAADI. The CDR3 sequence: CASPLPTGNIQYF. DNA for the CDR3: TGCGCCAGCCCGCTCCCAACGGGGAACATTCAGTACTTC.